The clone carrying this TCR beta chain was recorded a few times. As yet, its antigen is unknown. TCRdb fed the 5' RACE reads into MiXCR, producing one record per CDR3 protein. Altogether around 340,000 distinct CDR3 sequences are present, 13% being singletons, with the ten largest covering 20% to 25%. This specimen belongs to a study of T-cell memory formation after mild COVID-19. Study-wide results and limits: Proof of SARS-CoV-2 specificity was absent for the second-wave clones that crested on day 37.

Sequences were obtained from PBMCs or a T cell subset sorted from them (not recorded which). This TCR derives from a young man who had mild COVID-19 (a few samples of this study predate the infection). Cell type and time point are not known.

The CDR3 reads CASTDLIGAEAFF. The CDR3, as DNA: TGTGCCAGCACCGATCTAATCGGGGCTGAAGCTTTCTTT. This rearrangement joins TRBV12-3 or TRBV12-4 to TRBJ1-1; D is unresolved. The germline V and J ends were trimmed by 7 bases and 6 bases, with 15 bases remaining between them. CDR3 length: 13 residues.